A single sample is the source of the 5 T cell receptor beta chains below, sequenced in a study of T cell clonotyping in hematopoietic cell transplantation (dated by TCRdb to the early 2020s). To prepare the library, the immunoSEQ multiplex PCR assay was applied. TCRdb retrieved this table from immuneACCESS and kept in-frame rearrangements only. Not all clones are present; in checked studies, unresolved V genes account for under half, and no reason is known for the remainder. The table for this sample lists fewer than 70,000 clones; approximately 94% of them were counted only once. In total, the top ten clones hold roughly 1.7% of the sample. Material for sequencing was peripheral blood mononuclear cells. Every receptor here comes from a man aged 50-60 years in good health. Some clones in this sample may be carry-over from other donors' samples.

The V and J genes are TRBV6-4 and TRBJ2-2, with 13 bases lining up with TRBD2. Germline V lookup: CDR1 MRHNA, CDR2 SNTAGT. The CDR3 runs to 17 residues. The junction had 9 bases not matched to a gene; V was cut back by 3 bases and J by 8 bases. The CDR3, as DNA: TGTGCCAGCAGTGAGAATACCGGGACTAGCGGGGCTGGGGAGCTGTTTTTT. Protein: CASSENTGTSGAGELFF.

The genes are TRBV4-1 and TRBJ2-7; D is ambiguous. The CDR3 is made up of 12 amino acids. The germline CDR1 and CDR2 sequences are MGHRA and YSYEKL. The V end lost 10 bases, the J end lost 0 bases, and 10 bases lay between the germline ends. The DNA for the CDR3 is TGCGCCACCGGAGACAACTCCTACGAGCAGTACTTC. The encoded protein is CATGDNSYEQYF.

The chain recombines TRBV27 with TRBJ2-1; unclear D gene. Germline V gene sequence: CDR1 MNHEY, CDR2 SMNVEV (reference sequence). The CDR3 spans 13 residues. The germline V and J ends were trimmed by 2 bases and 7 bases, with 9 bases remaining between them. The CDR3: CASSLGLSNEQFF. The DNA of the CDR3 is TGTGCCAGCAGTTTAGGGCTCTCAAATGAGCAGTTCTTC.

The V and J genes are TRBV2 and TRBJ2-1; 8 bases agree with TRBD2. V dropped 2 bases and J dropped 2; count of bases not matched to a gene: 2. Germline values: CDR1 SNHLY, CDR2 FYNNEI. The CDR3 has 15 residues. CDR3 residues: CASSELSGAYNEQFF. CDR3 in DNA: TGTGCCAGCAGTGAACTTAGCGGGGCCTACAATGAGCAGTTCTTC.

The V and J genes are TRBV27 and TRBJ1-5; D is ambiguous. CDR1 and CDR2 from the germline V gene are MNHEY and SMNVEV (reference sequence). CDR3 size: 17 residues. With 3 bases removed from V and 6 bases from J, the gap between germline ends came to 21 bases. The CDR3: CASSFSGGRVLSQPQHF. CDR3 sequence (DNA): TGTGCCAGCAGTTTTAGTGGAGGGAGGGTGTTAAGTCAGCCCCAGCATTTT.